A single T cell receptor (beta chain) is shown here with its context. Trimming took off 5 bases at V and 4 bases at J, with 8 bases between the two ends. Germline CDR1 is SQVTM and CDR2 is ANQGSEA. The CDR3 contains 11 residues. The entry originates in a study of T cell changes during pregnancy in multiple sclerosis. Sequencing was performed with immunoSEQ multiplex PCR; in TCRdb, only in-frame clones are kept and a portion is missing. The sample records about 57,000 clones, approximately 90% being singletons. The specimen comprised peripheral blood, sampled after pregnancy. The V and J genes are TRBV29-1 and TRBJ1-1, with D unresolved. This receptor was taken from a female donor in good health, enrolled as a control in a pregnancy study. CDR3 sequence reads: CSVILATEAFF. CDR3 DNA sequence: TGCAGCGTTATATTGGCCACTGAAGCTTTCTTT.